These T cell receptor beta chains were read from a single sample in a study of cytomegalovirus exposure and HLA in healthy donors. TCRdb keeps only in-frame clones here, not all; method: immunoSEQ multiplex PCR. The sample holds under 75,000 clones, approximately 96% seen once. Sequencing was done on a sample of PBMCs. These receptors all stem from a woman aged 18-29 years in good health and CMV-seropositive. Both conserved end residues are part of each CDR3. A D gene is named only where the DNA matches it firmly. The size entry is marked missing in some rows and otherwise reads once, few, many or a size class.

clone_size: .
d_call: .
j_call: TRBJ1-1
v_call: TRBV6-1
cdr3_nt: TGTGCCAGCAGCCGAACCCTACCGGGAGGGCCTGAAGCTTTCTTT
cdr3_aa: CASSRTLPGGPEAFF

clone_size: .
d_call: TRBD2
j_call: TRBJ2-7
v_call: TRBV9
cdr3_nt: TGTGCCAGCAGCGTTGCGGGAGGGCCTTTATACGAGCAGTACTTC
cdr3_aa: CASSVAGGPLYEQYF

clone_size: .
d_call: .
j_call: TRBJ1-2
v_call: TRBV2
cdr3_nt: TGTGCCAGCGAAACAGGGAACTATGGCTACACCTTC
cdr3_aa: CASETGNYGYTF

clone_size: once
d_call: .
j_call: TRBJ2-1
v_call: TRBV4-1
cdr3_nt: TGCGCCAGCAGCCAACCCACTGTTCCTGAGCAGTTCTTC
cdr3_aa: CASSQPTVPEQFF

clone_size: .
d_call: .
j_call: TRBJ2-5
v_call: TRBV19
cdr3_nt: TGTGCCAGTAGTATGATCGGGTACCAAGAGACCCAGTACTTC
cdr3_aa: CASSMIGYQETQYF

clone_size: .
d_call: TRBD1
j_call: TRBJ2-2
v_call: TRBV10-3
cdr3_nt: TGTGCCATCAGTGAACAGGGGATCGCCGGGGAGCTGTTTTTT
cdr3_aa: CAISEQGIAGELFF

clone_size: .
d_call: .
j_call: TRBJ2-7
v_call: TRBV4-2
cdr3_nt: TGTGCCAGCAGCCAAGCCAGGGTCGGCGAGCAGTACTTC
cdr3_aa: CASSQARVGEQYF

clone_size: .
d_call: TRBD1
j_call: TRBJ1-2
v_call: TRBV7-9
cdr3_nt: TGTGCCAGCAGCCCCGGATTGACAGGGGGCTTGGATGGCTACACCTTC
cdr3_aa: CASSPGLTGGLDGYTF

clone_size: once
d_call: .
j_call: TRBJ2-5
v_call: TRBV18
cdr3_nt: TGTGCCAGCTCACCATTGGGCGGGGAAGAGACCCAGTACTTC
cdr3_aa: CASSPLGGEETQYF

clone_size: .
d_call: .
j_call: TRBJ2-2
v_call: TRBV7-2
cdr3_nt: TGTGCCAGCGGGCCTTACAGTTCAGGCGGGGAGCTGTTTTTT
cdr3_aa: CASGPYSSGGELFF

clone_size: .
d_call: TRBD2
j_call: TRBJ2-3
v_call: TRBV5-1
cdr3_nt: TGCGCCAGCAGCTCTCGGACTAGCGGGGGGGGCTTTGCGGCGCAGTATTTT
cdr3_aa: CASSSRTSGGGFAAQYF

clone_size: .
d_call: .
j_call: TRBJ2-1
v_call: TRBV29-1
cdr3_nt: TGCAGCATTACTACCTACAATGAGCAGTTCTTC
cdr3_aa: CSITTYNEQFF

clone_size: .
d_call: .
j_call: TRBJ1-5
v_call: TRBV27
cdr3_nt: TGTGCCAGCAGCCGGACCGAGGCAGGGCAGCCCCAGCATTTT
cdr3_aa: CASSRTEAGQPQHF

clone_size: .
d_call: TRBD1
j_call: TRBJ2-7
v_call: TRBV5-1
cdr3_nt: TGCGCCAGCAGTCCAGACGGGACAGGGTATTACGAGCAGTACTTC
cdr3_aa: CASSPDGTGYYEQYF

clone_size: .
d_call: TRBD1
j_call: TRBJ1-1
v_call: TRBV19
cdr3_nt: TGTGCCAGTAGCTTATCGGACAGGATTAGCGCTGAAGCTTTCTTT
cdr3_aa: CASSLSDRISAEAFF

clone_size: .
d_call: .
j_call: TRBJ1-2
v_call: TRBV30
cdr3_nt: TGTGCCTGGAGCCATACGGGGCAGGGGCTTTATGGCTACACCTTC
cdr3_aa: CAWSHTGQGLYGYTF